This entry describes one T cell receptor (beta chain). The antigen remains undetermined. These data belong to a study of blood T cells in healthy people across ages. Combining a sample-barcoded 5' primer with a J-beta primer mix, a second PCR ran for 7 to 11 cycles. Each of the cDNA molecules was tagged by a template-switch adaptor with 12 random nucleotides. TCRdb ran MiXCR on the 5' RACE reads and lists one entry per CDR3 protein. The table records about a million distinct CDR3 sequences, about 51% of them present only once. Study-wide findings and caveats: Shifts in expanded clonotypes may have been confounded by donor CMV status, which was unknown. A roughly linear fall in TCR beta diversity per million T cells was seen with increasing age.

The clonotype comes from a woman aged 60-75 years in good health. The sample consisted of blood.

The CDR3 sequence is CASKSGTHNEQFF. The CDR3 DNA follows: TGTGCCAGCAAGTCCGGGACCCACAATGAGCAGTTCTTC. The chain recombines TRBV3-1 with TRBJ2-1; D might be TRBD1 or TRBD2, each matching 5 bases. Looked up from germline, CDR1 is LGHDT and CDR2 is YNNKEL (reference sequence). Trimming took 7 bases from V and 5 from J, leaving 12 bases between them. CDR3 length: 13 residues.